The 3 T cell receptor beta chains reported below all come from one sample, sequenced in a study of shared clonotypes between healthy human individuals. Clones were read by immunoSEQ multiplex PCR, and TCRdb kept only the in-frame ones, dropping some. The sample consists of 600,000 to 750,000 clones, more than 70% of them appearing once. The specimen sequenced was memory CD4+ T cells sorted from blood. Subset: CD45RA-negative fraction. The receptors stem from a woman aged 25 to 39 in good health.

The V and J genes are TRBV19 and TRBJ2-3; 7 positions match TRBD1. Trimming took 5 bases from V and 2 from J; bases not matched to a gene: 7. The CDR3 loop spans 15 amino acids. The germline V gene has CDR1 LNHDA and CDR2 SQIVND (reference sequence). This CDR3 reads CASSVGTAATDTQYF. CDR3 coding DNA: TGTGCCAGTAGTGTTGGGACAGCTGCCACAGATACGCAGTATTTT.

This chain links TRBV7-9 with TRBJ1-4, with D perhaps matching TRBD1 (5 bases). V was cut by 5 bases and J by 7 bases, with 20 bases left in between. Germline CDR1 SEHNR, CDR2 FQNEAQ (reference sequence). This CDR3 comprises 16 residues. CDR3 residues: CASSPQAGTTGEKLFF. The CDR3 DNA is TGTGCCAGCAGCCCTCAAGCCGGGACCACAGGTGAAAAACTGTTTTTT. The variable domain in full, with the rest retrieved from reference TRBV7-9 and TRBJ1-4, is DTGVSQNPRHKITKRGQNVTFRCDPISEHNRLYWYRQTLGQGPEFLTYFQNEAQLEKSRLLSDRFSAERPKGSFSTLEIQRTEQGDSAMYLCASSPQAGTTGEKLFFGSGTQLSVL.

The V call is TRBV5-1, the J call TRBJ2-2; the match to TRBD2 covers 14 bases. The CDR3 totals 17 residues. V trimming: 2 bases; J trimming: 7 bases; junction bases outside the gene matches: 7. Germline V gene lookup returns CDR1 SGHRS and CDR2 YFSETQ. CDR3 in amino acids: CASSFAGTSGSGGELFF. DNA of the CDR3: TGCGCCAGCAGCTTTGCCGGGACTAGCGGGAGCGGCGGGGAGCTGTTTTTT.